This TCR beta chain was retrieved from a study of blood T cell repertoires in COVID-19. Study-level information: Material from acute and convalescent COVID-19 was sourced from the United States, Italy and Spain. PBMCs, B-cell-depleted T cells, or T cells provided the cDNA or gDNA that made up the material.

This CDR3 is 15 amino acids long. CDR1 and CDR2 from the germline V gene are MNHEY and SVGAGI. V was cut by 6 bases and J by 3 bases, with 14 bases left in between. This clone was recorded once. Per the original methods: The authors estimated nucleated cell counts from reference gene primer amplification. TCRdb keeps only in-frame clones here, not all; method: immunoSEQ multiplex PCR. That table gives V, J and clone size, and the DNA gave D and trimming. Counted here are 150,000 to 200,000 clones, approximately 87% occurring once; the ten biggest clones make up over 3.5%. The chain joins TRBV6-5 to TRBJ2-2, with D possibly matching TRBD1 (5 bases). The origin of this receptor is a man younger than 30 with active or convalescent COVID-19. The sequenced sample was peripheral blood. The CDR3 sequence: CASSGGAWDTGELFF. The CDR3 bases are TGTGCCAGCAGCGGTGGGGCTTGGGACACCGGGGAGCTGTTTTTT.